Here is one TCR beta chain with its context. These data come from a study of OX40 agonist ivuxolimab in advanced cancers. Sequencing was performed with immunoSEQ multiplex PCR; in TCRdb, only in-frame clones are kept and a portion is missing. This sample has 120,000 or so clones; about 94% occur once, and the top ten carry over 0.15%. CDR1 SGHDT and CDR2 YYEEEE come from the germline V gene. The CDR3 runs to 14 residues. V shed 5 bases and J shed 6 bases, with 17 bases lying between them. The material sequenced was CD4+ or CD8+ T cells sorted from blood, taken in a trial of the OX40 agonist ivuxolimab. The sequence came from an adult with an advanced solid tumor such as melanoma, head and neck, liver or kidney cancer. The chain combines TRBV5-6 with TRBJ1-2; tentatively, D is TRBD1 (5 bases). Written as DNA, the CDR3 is TGTGCCAGCAGGAAAAAGGGACTCCAGAATGGCTACACCTTC. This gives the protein CASRKKGLQNGYTF.